One and the same sample provided the 24 T cell receptor beta chains below, sequenced in a study of cytomegalovirus exposure and HLA in healthy donors. Primers for the PCR totalled 60 Vbeta and 13 Jbeta. Method: immunoSEQ multiplex PCR; TCRdb's copy keeps in-frame clones and lacks some. The table records roughly 110,000 clones, under 85% of them present only once. Sequenced input: PBMCs. The origin of the receptors is a male donor in good health and CMV-seronegative.

This sequence joins TRBV28 and TRBJ1-5, with a tentative D call TRBD1 (5 bases). Trimming took 3 bases from V and 2 from J, leaving 11 bases between them. The CDR3 extends over 15 amino acids. Per germline, CDR1 MDHEN and CDR2 SYDVKM. CDR3 residues: CASSFFGGGNQPQHF. CDR3 bases: TGTGCCAGCAGTTTTTTCGGGGGGGGCAATCAGCCCCAGCATTTT.

This clone was observed a handful of times. Here the CDR3 reads CASSPSGLLYEQFF. CDR3 in DNA: TGTGCCAGCAGCCCAAGCGGACTCCTTTATGAGCAGTTCTTC. The rearrangement uses TRBV5-4 and TRBJ2-1; D is perhaps TRBD2 (5 bases). The V gene's germline CDR1 is SGHNT and CDR2 YYREEE (reference sequence). The CDR3 extends over 14 amino acids. Trimming removed 4 bases at V and 8 bases at J, with 16 bases between.

This clone was seen only once. The rearrangement joins TRBV7-6 to TRBJ2-7; no reliable D call. The length of the CDR3 is 14 residues. The germline V gene encodes CDR1 SGHVS and CDR2 FNYEAQ. Trimming took 5 bases from V and 3 from J, leaving 14 bases between them. The CDR3 DNA reads as TGTGCCAGCAGCCCTAGGATGATCTTCTACGAGCAGTACTTC. Translating it yields CASSPRMIFYEQYF.

The genes are TRBV7-2 and TRBJ2-5; TRBD2 is a possible D gene (6 bases). CDR1 and CDR2 (germline): SGHTA, FQGNSA. The CDR3 is 15 amino acids. V lost 8 bases and J 4 bases, leaving 20 bases between the germline ends. The CDR3 here is CASCAWRDSPETQYF. CDR3 bases: TGTGCCAGCTGCGCATGGCGGGACTCCCCAGAGACCCAGTACTTC.

The genes are TRBV6-6 and TRBJ2-5, with 9 positions matching TRBD1. The end of the DNA is better explained by TRBJ2-7, so the J call may be wrong. There are 14 residues in the CDR3. Germline V gene sequence: CDR1 MNHNY, CDR2 SVGAGI (reference sequence). The CDR3 DNA follows: TGTGCCAGCAGTTTCGGGACAGGGCCCTACGAGCAGTACTTC. The encoded protein is CASSFGTGPYEQYF.

CDR3 sequence reads: CASSKLQGANTGELFF. The CDR3 nucleotides read TGTGCCAGTAGTAAATTACAGGGGGCTAACACCGGGGAGCTGTTTTTT. The V call is TRBV19, the J call TRBJ2-2; 9 nucleotides match TRBD1. This CDR3 has 16 amino acids. Germline trimming cut 4 bases from V and 2 bases from J; bases unmatched to any gene: 5. Germline CDR1 and CDR2: LNHDA and SQIVND (reference sequence).

The rearrangement uses TRBV6-5 and TRBJ2-1; possible D gene TRBD2, 6 bases. The V gene lost 0 bases and the J gene lost 3 bases, with 12 bases spanning the gap. The length of the CDR3 is 16 residues. Germline V gene sequence: CDR1 MNHEY, CDR2 SVGAGI. The CDR3, as DNA: TGTGCCAGCAGTTACTCTGTAGCGGAGAACTACAATGAGCAGTTCTTC. Amino acids: CASSYSVAENYNEQFF.

The J gene is TRBJ2-1, the V gene TRBV29-1; no firm D call. Germline CDR1 is SQVTM and CDR2 is ANQGSEA. Trimming took off 2 bases at V and 10 bases at J, with 12 bases between the two ends. The CDR3 has 12 amino acids. CDR3 amino acids: CSVEPKREEQFF. In DNA, the CDR3 is TGCAGCGTTGAACCGAAACGAGAAGAGCAGTTCTTC.

This chain connects TRBV6-4 to TRBJ2-7; TRBD1 aligns across 7 bases. Germline V gives CDR1 MRHNA, CDR2 SNTAGT. Trimming removed 7 bases from V and 0 bases from J; junction bases left unmatched: 9. The CDR3 spans 15 residues. The CDR3: CASNLDRPRSYEQYF. The CDR3 coding sequence is TGTGCCAGCAACCTGGACAGGCCGCGCTCCTACGAGCAGTACTTC.

The CDR3 sequence: CASSLTPGTSGIPYEQYF. CDR3 DNA sequence: TGTGCCAGCAGTCTAACTCCGGGGACTAGCGGGATTCCGTACGAGCAGTACTTC. V and J are TRBV27 and TRBJ2-7, with TRBD2 identical over 13 bases. The V segment lost 5 bases and the J segment 4 bases; nucleotides outside the gene matches: 14. CDR1 is MNHEY, CDR2 SMNVEV, per germline (reference sequence). The CDR3 length is 18 residues.

The rearrangement links TRBV21-1 to TRBJ2-1; the listed D gene, TRBD2, was not tested against the DNA. TRBV21-1 is shown as a pseudogene. CDR3 length: 19 amino acids. CDR3 coding DNA: TGTGCCAGCAGTTTCACCGGGACTAGCGGGAGGTTTCCCTACAATGAGCAGTTCTTC. Its translation is CASSFTGTSGRFPYNEQFF.

The V call is TRBV6-5, the J call TRBJ2-7; possibly TRBD1 for D (5 bases). Germline V gene lookup returns CDR1 MNHEY and CDR2 SVGAGI. The CDR3 contains 13 residues. Trimming took off 6 bases at V and 2 bases at J, with 11 bases between the two ends. The CDR3 here is CASSKTAAYEQYF. Written as DNA, the CDR3 is TGTGCCAGCAGCAAGACAGCTGCCTACGAGCAGTACTTC.

The CDR3 region is CATSRSLRGNTIYF. The CDR3 nucleotides are TGTGCCACCAGCAGGAGCCTCCGAGGCAACACCATATATTTT. The chain uses TRBV15 and TRBJ1-3; D is undetermined. The V and J ends lost 3 bases and 7 bases respectively, with 13 bases between them. Germline V gives CDR1 LNHNV, CDR2 YYDKDF (reference sequence). The CDR3 loop spans 14 amino acids.

This clone was observed a few times. V gene TRBV27 combines with J gene TRBJ1-2; no clear D gene. Trimming shortened V by 2 bases and J by 4 bases, and 11 bases separated the two germline ends. The germline gives CDR1 MNHEY, CDR2 SMNVEV (reference sequence). CDR3 length equals 14 residues. CDR3 protein: CASSLRPGVYGYTF. The DNA of the CDR3 is TGTGCCAGCAGTTTAAGGCCAGGCGTCTATGGCTACACCTTC.

The genes are TRBV9 and TRBJ2-3; D ambiguous. From germline, CDR1 is SGDLS and CDR2 YYNGEE. CDR3 length: 13 residues. Trimming shortened V by 3 bases and J by 12 bases, and 17 bases separated the two germline ends. CDR3 residues: CASSDNIARSQYF. For the CDR3, the DNA is TGTGCCAGCAGCGATAATATAGCCCGCAGCCAGTATTTT.

The chain is built from TRBV14 and TRBJ2-7; D gene ambiguous. V was clipped by 5 bases and J by 2 bases, with 13 bases between them. Germline CDR1 is SGHDN and CDR2 is FVKESK. The CDR3 contains 14 residues. CDR3 DNA: TGTGCCAGCAGCGCGCCGGGTCTCACCTACGAGCAGTACTTC. It translates to CASSAPGLTYEQYF.

CDR3 DNA: TGTGCCAGCAGTTTGGAAGGGACAGGGTTTACCTATGGCTACACCTTC. Its protein product is CASSLEGTGFTYGYTF. This chain joins TRBV28 and TRBJ1-2, with 9 positions matching TRBD1. V shed 3 bases and J 4 bases; nucleotides not matched to a gene: 9. Germline assignment: CDR1 MDHEN and CDR2 SYDVKM. The CDR3 spans 16 residues.

The CDR3 spells CASSYPYGYTF. The DNA of the CDR3 is TGTGCCAGCAGCTACCCGTATGGCTACACCTTC. The chain links TRBV28 to TRBJ1-2; no clear D. The V end was cut by 6 bases, the J end by 5 bases, with 7 bases between. The germline V gene encodes CDR1 MDHEN and CDR2 SYDVKM. The CDR3 has 11 amino acids.

The chain recombines TRBV25-1 with TRBJ2-7, with D possibly matching TRBD1 (6 bases). Germline CDR1 is MGHDK and CDR2 is SYGVNS. The CDR3 runs 14 residues. Trimming pared 3 bases from V and 1 base from J, leaving 10 bases between. CDR3 sequence (DNA): TGTGCCAGCAGTGACGACAGGCTTTCCTACGAGCAGTACTTC. Its protein is CASSDDRLSYEQYF.

In its sample, this clone was seen once. The genes are TRBV13 and TRBJ2-5, with D perhaps TRBD2 (5 bases). This CDR3 region has 14 residues. Trimming removed 3 bases at V and 1 base at J, with 9 bases between. Germline lookup yields CDR1 PRHDT and CDR2 FYEKMQ (reference sequence). CDR3 in amino acids: CASSLDGGQETQYF. DNA for the CDR3: TGTGCCAGCAGCTTGGATGGAGGCCAAGAGACCCAGTACTTC.

The rearrangement joins TRBV7-3 to TRBJ2-7; 7 nucleotides agree with TRBD2. CDR1 SGHTA and CDR2 FQGTGA come from the germline V gene. The CDR3 consists of 15 residues. V trimming: 2 bases; J trimming: 3 bases; junction bases outside the gene matches: 7. CDR3 DNA: TGTGCCAGCAGCTTAGTTCCTAGCGGATACTACGAGCAGTACTTC. This gives the protein CASSLVPSGYYEQYF.

This clone was seen once. DNA of the CDR3: TGTGCCAGTAGTTTGCGACAGGGTCCCCGGGGAAGCTATGGCTACACCTTC. Translating it yields CASSLRQGPRGSYGYTF. The chain links TRBV19 to TRBJ1-2; 7 bases are a match to TRBD1. V shed 5 bases and J 4 bases; nucleotides not matched to a gene: 16. CDR3 length equals 17 residues. The germline V gene has CDR1 LNHDA and CDR2 SQIVND (reference sequence).

V usage is TRBV27 and J usage is TRBJ1-1; tentative D call: TRBD1 (6 bases). The CDR3 consists of 13 residues. Germline assignment: CDR1 MNHEY and CDR2 SMNVEV (reference sequence). The V and J ends lost 6 bases and 7 bases respectively, with 15 bases between them. The chain's CDR3 is CASSDRREGEAFF. In DNA form, the CDR3 reads TGTGCCAGCAGCGACAGGAGGGAGGGTGAAGCTTTCTTT.

The rearrangement links TRBV19 to TRBJ1-5, with 7 bases fitting TRBD1. CDR3 length equals 15 residues. Looked up from germline, CDR1 is LNHDA and CDR2 is SQIVND (reference sequence). J gave up 4 bases and V 5 bases, and 8 bases lay outside the gene matches. The DNA for the CDR3 is TGTGCCAGTAGTCCTGGACAGGTTAGGAATCAGCCCCAGCATTTT. Translated, it gives CASSPGQVRNQPQHF. Looking up the rest from reference TRBV19 and TRBJ1-5 gives the full variable domain: DGGITQSPKYLFRKEGQNVTLSCEQNLNHDAMYWYRQDPGQGLRLIYYSQIVNDFQKGDIAEGYSVSREKKESFPLTVTSAQKNPTAFYLCASSPGQVRNQPQHFGDGTRLSIL.